A single sample gave rise to the 4 T cell receptor beta chains below, sequenced in a study of T cells after yellow fever vaccination. TCRdb reprocessed the 5' RACE reads via MiXCR and lists one record per CDR3 protein. The sample consists of 150,000 to 200,000 distinct CDR3 sequences, approximately 6.2% of them appearing once. Specimen: CD4+ T cells sorted from PBMCs, collected on the day of the first yellow fever vaccination. These receptors all stem from a man aged 18 to 35 who received the YFV17D yellow fever vaccine.

The table lists this clonotype with a few counts. CDR3 DNA: TGTGCCAGCAGTTTAATCACCATTAACTATGGCTACACCTTC. Its translation: CASSLITINYGYTF. The chain links TRBV28 to TRBJ1-2; unclear D gene. Germline V gives CDR1 MDHEN, CDR2 SYDVKM. V lost 2 bases, J lost 1 base, and 8 bases lay in between. CDR3 length equals 14 residues.

Only a few counts were recorded for this clonotype. The chain carries TRBV7-9 and TRBJ2-3; D tentatively reads TRBD1 or TRBD2 (5 bases each). CDR1 is SEHNR, CDR2 FQNEAQ, per germline (reference sequence). V gave up 5 bases and J gave up 2 bases, with 17 bases separating them. CDR3 length: 16 residues. CDR3 sequence (DNA): TGTGCCAGCAGCCCAGGGACGCTACTCTCCACAGATACGCAGTATTTT. Translating gives CASSPGTLLSTDTQYF.

This clonotype was counted a few times. The chain combines TRBV20-1 with TRBJ2-7; D not certain. Germline V gene data show CDR1 as DFQATT and CDR2 as SNEGSKA (reference sequence). V lost 3 bases to trimming and J lost 9 bases, with 15 bases between them. The CDR3 totals 12 residues. The DNA for the CDR3 is TGCAGTGCTAGTGGGGATCCTTTTGGGCAGTACTTC. It codes for CSASGDPFGQYF.

This clonotype was observed a few times. This rearrangement joins TRBV2 to TRBJ2-7; D is unclear. CDR1 and CDR2 (germline): SNHLY, FYNNEI. Trimming stripped 5 bases from V and 6 bases from J, with 14 bases between. The CDR3 spans 13 residues. For the CDR3, the DNA is TGTGCCAGCAGTAGAGACCCATCGGGCGAGCAGTACGTC. Protein: CASSRDPSGEQYV.